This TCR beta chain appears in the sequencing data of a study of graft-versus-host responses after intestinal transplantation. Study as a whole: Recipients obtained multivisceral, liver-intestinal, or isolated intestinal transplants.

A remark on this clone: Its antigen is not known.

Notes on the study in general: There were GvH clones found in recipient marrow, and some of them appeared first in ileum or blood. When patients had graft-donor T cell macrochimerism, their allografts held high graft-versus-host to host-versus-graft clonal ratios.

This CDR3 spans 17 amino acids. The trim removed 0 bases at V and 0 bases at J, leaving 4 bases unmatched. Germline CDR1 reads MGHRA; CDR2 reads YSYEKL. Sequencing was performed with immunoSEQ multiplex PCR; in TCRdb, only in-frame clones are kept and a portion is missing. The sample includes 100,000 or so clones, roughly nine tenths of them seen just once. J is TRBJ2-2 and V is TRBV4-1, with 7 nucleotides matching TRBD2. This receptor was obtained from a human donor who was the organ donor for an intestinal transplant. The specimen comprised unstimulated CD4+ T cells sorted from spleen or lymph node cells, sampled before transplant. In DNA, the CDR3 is TGCGCCAGCAGCCAAGATAGGGCGGGGGCGAACACCGGGGAGCTGTTTTTT. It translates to CASSQDRAGANTGELFF.